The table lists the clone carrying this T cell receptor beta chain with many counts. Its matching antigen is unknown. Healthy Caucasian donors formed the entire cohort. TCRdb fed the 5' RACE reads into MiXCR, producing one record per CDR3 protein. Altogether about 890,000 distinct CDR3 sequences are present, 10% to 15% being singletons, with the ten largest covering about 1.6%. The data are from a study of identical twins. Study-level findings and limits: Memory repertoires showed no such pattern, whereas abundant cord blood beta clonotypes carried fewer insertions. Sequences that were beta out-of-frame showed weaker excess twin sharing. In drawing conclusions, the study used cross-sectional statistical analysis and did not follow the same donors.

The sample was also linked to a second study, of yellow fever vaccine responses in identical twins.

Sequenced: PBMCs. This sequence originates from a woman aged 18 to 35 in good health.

CDR3 sequence (DNA): TGCGCCAGCAGCTTGTCACCTAACGGGGAGGGAGCTTTCTTT. Amino acids: CASSLSPNGEGAFF. The genes are TRBV5-1 and TRBJ1-1, with D hard to call. Trimming cost V 1 base and J 10 bases, with 17 bases left between them. The CDR3 length is 14 residues. Looked up from germline, CDR1 is SGHRS and CDR2 is YFSETQ.